The sequence of this T cell receptor beta chain was determined in a study of T cells after posttransplantation cyclophosphamide. Study results and limitations: Skin or GI-infiltrating T cells shared few TRB sequences with blood.

As concerns this clone: Its target is not known.

This CDR3 region has 17 residues. Germline trimming cut 1 base from V and 0 bases from J; bases unmatched to any gene: 4. CDR1 SGHRS and CDR2 YFSETQ come from the germline V gene. Produced via immunoSEQ multiplex PCR; TCRdb's table is partial and in-frame only. This table holds approximately 45,000 clones, roughly nine tenths found once. The chain joins TRBV5-1 to TRBJ2-1; 10 bases match TRBD2. The receptor was isolated from a woman between 45 and 65 years old in good health and a related stem cell transplant donor. Material: PBMCs. CDR3 DNA sequence: TGCGCCAGCAGCTTGCTAGCGGGGGATAGCTCCTACAATGAGCAGTTCTTC. Translated: CASSLLAGDSSYNEQFF.